This entry features one T cell receptor (beta chain) sequence. This sample was included in a study of blood T cell repertoires in COVID-19. Study as a whole: The analysed material was cDNA or gDNA that came from T cells, B-cell-depleted T cells, or PBMCs.

Data came from immunoSEQ multiplex PCR; TCRdb stores just in-frame clones and leaves some out. This table has around 300,000 clones, 89% appearing once. With V trimmed by 5 bases and J by 5 bases, 2 bases remained unmatched. This CDR3 has 13 amino acids. Per germline, CDR1 LNHDA and CDR2 SQIVND (reference sequence). The clonotype originates from a man between 45 and 60 years old with acute or convalescent COVID-19. The chain couples TRBV19 to TRBJ2-7; 11 bases match TRBD1. Sample: peripheral blood. CDR3 protein: CASSWGQGDEQYF. The CDR3 region has the DNA TGTGCCAGTAGTTGGGGACAGGGGGACGAGCAGTACTTC.